One sample yielded the 13 T cell receptor beta chains listed below, sequenced in a study of brain T cells in children with intractable seizures. The method was immunoSEQ multiplex PCR; TCRdb's version includes in-frame clones alone and lacks a portion of them. The sample lists under 400,000 clones; 93% were seen once. Regarding time point: blood from clinic visit 5 months post-surgery; TSC patient then seizure free. Source: peripheral blood, taken more than 4 months after surgery. The source is a boy under two years old with tuberous sclerosis and intractable seizures.

The rearrangement joins TRBV2 to TRBJ1-3; TRBD1 aligns across 10 bases. The CDR3 totals 17 residues. V lost 3 bases to trimming and J lost 4 bases; unmatched junction nucleotides: 9. Germline V CDR1 and CDR2: SNHLY, FYNNEI. CDR3 bases: TGTGCCAGCAGTGATCAAGACAGGGGGCGAGGAGGAAACACCATATATTTT. This codes for CASSDQDRGRGGNTIYF. The full variable domain, with the rest looked up from reference TRBV2 and TRBJ1-3, is EPEVTQTPSHQVTQMGQEVILRCVPISNHLYFYWYRQILGQKVEFLVSFYNNEISEKSEIFDDQFSVERPDGSNFTLKIRSTKLEDSAMYFCASSDQDRGRGGNTIYFGEGSWLTVV.

Here the CDR3 reads CASSLTALGADTQYF. The CDR3 nucleotides read TGCGCCAGCAGCTTGACAGCGCTTGGTGCAGATACGCAGTATTTT. The V gene is TRBV5-1, the J gene TRBJ2-3; unclear D gene. V was cut by 1 base and J by 4 bases, with 13 bases left in between. The germline V gene has CDR1 SGHRS and CDR2 YFSETQ. The CDR3 sequence is 15 residues long.

The genes are TRBV2 and TRBJ2-6; D might be TRBD2 (6 bases). With 3 bases removed from V and 2 bases from J, the gap between germline ends came to 11 bases. This CDR3 is built from 16 residues. Germline V gene data show CDR1 as SNHLY and CDR2 as FYNNEI. The CDR3 sequence is CASSDGAGPGANVLTF. The CDR3 DNA follows: TGTGCCAGCAGTGACGGGGCGGGGCCTGGGGCCAACGTCCTGACTTTC.

This clone has only one observation. The chain carries TRBV13 and TRBJ2-7, with D tentatively TRBD1 (5 bases). V was clipped by 0 bases and J by 2 bases, with 8 bases between them. The CDR3 covers 14 residues. In germline, CDR1 is PRHDT, CDR2 FYEKMQ (reference sequence). The CDR3 loop is CASSLGQGPYEQYF. As DNA, the CDR3 is TGTGCCAGCAGCTTAGGGCAGGGCCCCTACGAGCAGTACTTC.

The J gene is TRBJ2-1, the V gene TRBV9; 12 positions agree with TRBD2. Unmatched junction bases numbered 11, after V lost 4 bases and J lost 0 bases. CDR3 length: 19 amino acids. Germline V gene lookup returns CDR1 SGDLS and CDR2 YYNGEE. The CDR3 loop reads CASSSLAGGRISSYNEQFF. The DNA for the CDR3 is TGTGCCAGCAGCTCCCTAGCGGGAGGGCGTATAAGCTCCTACAATGAGCAGTTCTTC.

The chain links TRBV28 to TRBJ2-7, with TRBD2 matching over 8 bases. The CDR3 runs 14 residues. V lost 5 bases, J lost 4 bases, and 7 bases stayed unmatched. Germline-derived CDR1 and CDR2 are MDHEN and SYDVKM. The CDR3 nucleotides read TGTGCCAGCAGTGAGGCGGGAGGAACTTACGAGCAGTACTTC. Its protein product is CASSEAGGTYEQYF.

This chain uses TRBV7-8 with TRBJ1-3, with no clear D. This CDR3 is 15 amino acids long. Germline lookup yields CDR1 SGHVS and CDR2 FQNEAQ. The ends were cut back, 1 base at V and 0 bases at J, with 7 bases in the middle. In DNA, the CDR3 is TGTGCCAGCAGCTTAGAGAGCTTCTCTGGAAACACCATATATTTT. Translation: CASSLESFSGNTIYF.

The V gene is TRBV7-9, the J gene TRBJ2-5; D is unresolved. Germline lookup yields CDR1 SEHNR and CDR2 FQNEAQ (reference sequence). The V end lost 6 bases, the J end lost 3 bases, and 14 bases lay between the germline ends. CDR3 length: 14 amino acids. Written as DNA, the CDR3 is TGTGCCAGCAGGACCGGGCCCCCGGAAGAGACCCAGTACTTC. The encoded protein is CASRTGPPEETQYF.

This chain uses TRBV30 with TRBJ1-4; TRBD1 matches 10 bases. The germline CDR1 and CDR2 sequences are GTSNPN and SVGIG (reference sequence). This CDR3 comprises 13 residues. Germline trimming cut 5 bases from V and 6 bases from J; bases unmatched to any gene: 3. The CDR3 protein is CAWRGTGDEKLFF. The CDR3, as DNA: TGTGCCTGGCGCGGGACAGGGGATGAAAAACTGTTTTTT.

This chain uses TRBV19 with TRBJ1-2; no clear D gene. The V gene lost 5 bases and the J gene lost 2 bases, with 12 bases spanning the gap. Germline CDR1 and CDR2: LNHDA and SQIVND (reference sequence). CDR3 length: 14 amino acids. CDR3 region: CASSGEVENYGYTF. The CDR3 region has the DNA TGTGCCAGTAGTGGGGAGGTGGAAAACTATGGCTACACCTTC.

This clone was picked up one time. Here the CDR3 DNA reads TGTGCCAGCAGCCAACGGACCTCCGGGGAGCTGTTTTTT. This translates into CASSQRTSGELFF. V and J are TRBV14 and TRBJ2-2; D is ambiguous. The CDR3 covers 13 residues. V lost 2 bases to trimming and J lost 6 bases, with 7 bases between them. Germline CDR1 SGHDN, CDR2 FVKESK.

The chain carries TRBV27 and TRBJ2-5, with 8 bases that match TRBD1. Germline CDR1 MNHEY, CDR2 SMNVEV (reference sequence). With V trimmed by 5 bases and J by 3 bases, 8 bases remained unmatched. CDR3 length: 15 residues. As DNA, the CDR3 is TGTGCCAGCAGTCCAGGACAGGGTAAAGAAGAGACCCAGTACTTC. Its translation: CASSPGQGKEETQYF.

This rearrangement joins TRBV6-4 to TRBJ2-2, with 7 bases lining up with TRBD1. The CDR3 extends over 15 amino acids. The trim removed 2 bases at V and 4 bases at J, leaving 4 bases unmatched. Germline-derived CDR1 and CDR2 are MRHNA and SNTAGT. The DNA of the CDR3 is TGTGCCAGCAGTGACCACAGGGGTTCCACCGGGGAGCTGTTTTTT. Translated: CASSDHRGSTGELFF.